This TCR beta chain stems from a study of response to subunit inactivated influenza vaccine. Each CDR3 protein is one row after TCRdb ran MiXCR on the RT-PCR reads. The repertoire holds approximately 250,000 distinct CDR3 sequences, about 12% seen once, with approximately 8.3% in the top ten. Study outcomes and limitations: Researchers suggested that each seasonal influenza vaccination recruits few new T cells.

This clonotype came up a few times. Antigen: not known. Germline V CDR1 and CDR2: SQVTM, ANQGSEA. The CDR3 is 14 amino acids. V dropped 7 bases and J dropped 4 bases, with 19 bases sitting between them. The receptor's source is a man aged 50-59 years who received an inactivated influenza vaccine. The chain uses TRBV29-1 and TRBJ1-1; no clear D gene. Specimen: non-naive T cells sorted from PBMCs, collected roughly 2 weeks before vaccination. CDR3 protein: CSALSFAGGTEAFF. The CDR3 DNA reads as TGCAGCGCCCTTTCGTTCGCGGGCGGCACTGAAGCTTTCTTT.